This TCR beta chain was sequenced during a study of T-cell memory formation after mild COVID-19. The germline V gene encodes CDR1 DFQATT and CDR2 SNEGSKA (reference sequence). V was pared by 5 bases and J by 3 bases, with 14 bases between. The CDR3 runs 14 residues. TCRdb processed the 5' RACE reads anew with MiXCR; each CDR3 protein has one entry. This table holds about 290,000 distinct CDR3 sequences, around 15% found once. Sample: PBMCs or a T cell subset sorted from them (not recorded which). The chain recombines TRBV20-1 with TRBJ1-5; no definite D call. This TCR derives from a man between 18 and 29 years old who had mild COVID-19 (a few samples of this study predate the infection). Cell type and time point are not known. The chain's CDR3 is CSAGGGVVNQPQHF. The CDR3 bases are TGCAGTGCTGGTGGTGGGGTGGTCAATCAGCCCCAGCATTTT.